The 3 T cell receptor beta chains below all came from one sample that was sequenced in a study of OX40 agonist ivuxolimab in advanced cancers. Some clones are missing from TCRdb's copy, which holds only in-frame ones; the method was immunoSEQ multiplex PCR. The sample includes 90,000 or so clones, 89% of them seen just once. Source: CD4+ or CD8+ T cells sorted from blood, taken in a trial of the OX40 agonist ivuxolimab. The receptor source for this set is an adult with an advanced solid tumor such as melanoma, head and neck, liver or kidney cancer.

The V gene is TRBV30, the J gene TRBJ1-4; a weak D match, TRBD1 (6 bases). V was cut by 7 bases and J by 4 bases, with 13 bases left in between. CDR1 is GTSNPN and CDR2 is SVGIG in the germline V gene (reference sequence). The CDR3 is 13 residues long. CDR3 in amino acids: CASQGIYNEKLFF. CDR3 nucleotides: TGTGCCTCGCAGGGGATTTATAATGAAAAACTGTTTTTT. The variable domain in full, with the rest retrieved from reference TRBV30 and TRBJ1-4, is SQTIHQWPATLVQPVGSPLSLECTVEGTSNPNLYWYRQAAGRGLQLLFYSVGIGQISSEVPQNLSASRPQDRQFILSSKKLLLSDSGFYLCASQGIYNEKLFFGSGTQLSVL.

This chain connects TRBV10-3 to TRBJ2-1; maybe TRBD1 (6 bases). The germline gives CDR1 ENHRY, CDR2 SYGVKD. V was cut by 3 bases and J by 2 bases, with 20 bases left in between. The CDR3 totals 18 residues. The CDR3 sequence: CAISERTGPEEPYNEQFF. The CDR3 DNA is TGTGCCATCAGTGAAAGAACAGGGCCGGAGGAGCCCTACAATGAGCAGTTCTTC.

This rearrangement joins TRBV5-1 to TRBJ1-2; TRBD1 is a possible D gene (5 bases). Germline CDR1 is SGHRS and CDR2 is YFSETQ. This CDR3 is 16 amino acids long. Trimming left V 4 bases short and J 0 bases short, with 16 bases between. This CDR3 is CASSLGRGAANYGYTF. In DNA, the CDR3 is TGCGCCAGCAGCCTAGGACGGGGCGCAGCTAACTATGGCTACACCTTC.